A single sample gave rise to the 23 T cell receptor beta chains below, sequenced in a study of CD8+CD57+ T cells in acquired aplastic anemia. The TCR beta profiling, which covered VDJ combination and CDR3 sequence, was carried out using genomic DNA as the template. MiXCR, applied by TCRdb to the reads, yields one record per CDR3 protein. The table records 250,000 to 300,000 distinct CDR3 sequences, 55% to 60% of them present only once. The sequenced material came from sorted CD4+, CD8+, or CD8+CD57+ T cells (not recorded which) from PBMCs. The receptor set was obtained from a human donor with severe aplastic anemia or a healthy control (not recorded which).

The table lists this clonotype with a count of one. The J gene is TRBJ2-7, the V gene TRBV7-8; D possibly corresponds to TRBD1 (8 bases). Trimming cost V 4 bases and J 2 bases, with 15 bases left between them. This CDR3 is 15 amino acids long. Per the germline V gene, CDR1 is SGHVS and CDR2 is FQNEAQ. This CDR3 reads CASSYRTGTTYEQYF. In nucleotides, the CDR3 is TGTGCCAGCAGCTACCGGACAGGGACTACCTACGAGCAGTACTTC.

The chain carries TRBV7-2 and TRBJ1-5; D is uncertain. The V and J ends lost 0 bases and 7 bases respectively, with 13 bases between them. Germline CDR1 and CDR2: SGHTA and FQGNSA. The CDR3 is 15 amino acids. CDR3 protein: CASSLAGENGQPQHF. In DNA, the CDR3 is TGTGCCAGCAGCTTAGCGGGCGAGAATGGCCAGCCCCAGCATTTT.

This clonotype was seen just once. The rearrangement joins TRBV12-3 or TRBV12-4 to TRBJ2-7; 8 nucleotides agree with TRBD2. The CDR3 totals 14 residues. Trimming took 5 bases from V and 6 from J; bases not matched to a gene: 9. The CDR3 loop reads CASSLDGGAVEQYF. CDR3 bases: TGTGCCAGCAGTCTAGACGGGGGGGCCGTCGAGCAGTACTTC.

This clonotype was picked up many times. V gene TRBV12-3 or TRBV12-4 combines with J gene TRBJ2-3, with D possibly matching TRBD1 (6 bases). This CDR3 region has 17 residues. Deletions cut 7 bases from V and 4 bases from J, with 24 bases between. DNA for the CDR3: TGTGCCAGCACCACTATGCAGGGGCCCGGGAACGCAGATACGCAGTATTTT. Its protein is CASTTMQGPGNADTQYF.

As concerns this clonotype: This may come from a read error, since a much larger clone is one base off. The chain joins TRBV19 to TRBJ2-1; no clear D. Trimming cost V 9 bases and J 5 bases, with 23 bases left between them. Germline CDR1 and CDR2: LNHDA and SQIVND (reference sequence). The CDR3 spans 16 residues. CDR3 nucleotides: TGTGCCAGCCAGTATAAGCCGGGCCCTGCGAACAATGAGCAGTTCTTC. As protein: CASQYKPGPANNEQFF.

Only a few counts were recorded for this clonotype. The chain links TRBV10-3 to TRBJ2-7; weak D call: TRBD2 (5 bases). The germline V gene encodes CDR1 ENHRY and CDR2 SYGVKD. Trimming removed 10 bases from V and 2 bases from J, with 12 bases in between. The CDR3 has 12 residues. The CDR3 bases are TGTGCCACGCGGGCCCCCGCCTACGAGCAGTACTTC. Translating it yields CATRAPAYEQYF.

This clonotype was seen repeatedly, ten times or more. This chain uses TRBV5-1 with TRBJ2-2; D is ambiguous. The CDR3 extends over 14 amino acids. Germline V lookup: CDR1 SGHRS, CDR2 YFSETQ. Trimming left V 1 base short and J 6 bases short, with 10 bases between. The CDR3 region is CASSLSQVPGELFF. CDR3 DNA sequence: TGCGCCAGCAGCTTGAGCCAGGTACCCGGGGAGCTGTTTTTT.

This clonotype was detected only a few times. The gene calls are TRBV7-6 and TRBJ2-7, with a weak D call TRBD1 (6 bases). With 4 bases removed from V and 6 bases from J, the gap between germline ends came to 13 bases. Germline CDR1 and CDR2: SGHVS and FNYEAQ. This CDR3 region has 13 residues. The CDR3 here is CASSSRQDGEQYF. DNA of the CDR3: TGTGCCAGCAGCTCCAGACAGGATGGCGAGCAGTACTTC.

J is TRBJ1-2 and V is TRBV25-1; no clear D. The CDR3 has 15 residues. Trimming removed 1 base from V and 6 bases from J, with 15 bases in between. The V gene's germline CDR1 is MGHDK and CDR2 SYGVNS. This chain's CDR3 is CASSEFEGIVNGYTF. In DNA, the CDR3 is TGTGCCAGCAGTGAATTTGAAGGTATAGTGAATGGCTACACCTTC.

A note on this clonotype: An end of the junction does not agree with germline; a read error may underlie this. The chain employs TRBV12-3 or TRBV12-4 and TRBJ2-1, with 7 bases that match TRBD1. CDR3 size: 15 residues. This CDR3 is CASSPTGASYDEQFF. The CDR3 DNA reads TGTGCCAGCAGTCCCACAGGGGCGTCCTACGATGAGCAGTTCTTC.

The gene calls are TRBV10-3 and TRBJ1-6; D gene ambiguous. The CDR3 contains 14 residues. Germline V CDR1 and CDR2: ENHRY, SYGVKD. Trimming pared 10 bases from V and 3 bases from J, leaving 13 bases between. This chain's CDR3 is CATEDRLYNSPLHF. CDR3 sequence (DNA): TGTGCCACAGAAGACCGTCTCTATAATTCACCCCTCCACTTT.

The J gene is TRBJ2-5, the V gene TRBV19; the D is unclear. V lost 9 bases, J lost 5 bases, and 13 bases lay in between. This CDR3 region has 12 residues. The germline gives CDR1 LNHDA, CDR2 SQIVND (reference sequence). The CDR3 coding sequence is TGTGCCAGCAGCGCCGCCGGGGAGACCCAGTACTTC. Translated, it gives CASSAAGETQYF.

This clonotype has at least ten counts. The V gene is TRBV6-5, the J gene TRBJ1-2; 7 bases map to TRBD1. Germline CDR1 MNHEY, CDR2 SVGAGI. This CDR3 comprises 14 residues. Trimming cost V 6 bases and J 6 bases; bases outside gene matches: 10. The CDR3 protein is CASRIQGMVDGYTF. The CDR3 DNA is TGTGCCAGCAGAATACAGGGGATGGTAGATGGCTACACCTTC.

The chain joins TRBV24-1 to TRBJ2-1; a weak D match, TRBD1 (5 bases). Germline loops: CDR1 KGHDR, CDR2 SFDVKD. With 9 bases removed from V and 2 bases from J, the gap between germline ends came to 10 bases. The CDR3 is made up of 13 amino acids. The CDR3 nucleotides are TGTGCCACCGGCCAGGGCCCCTACAATGAGCAGTTCTTC. Translation: CATGQGPYNEQFF.

The chain joins TRBV7-3 to TRBJ2-7; D ambiguous. Trimming took off 5 bases at V and 7 bases at J, with 27 bases between the two ends. This CDR3 has 17 amino acids. Per germline, CDR1 SGHTA and CDR2 FQGTGA. This CDR3 is CASSLLPTVSSTSEQYF. CDR3 coding DNA: TGTGCCAGCAGCCTACTACCCACGGTTTCATCTACGAGTGAGCAGTACTTC. Full variable domain (remainder filled in from reference TRBV7-3 and TRBJ2-7): GAGVSQTPSNKVTEKGKYVELRCDPISGHTALYWYRQSLGQGPEFLIYFQGTGAADDSGLPNDRFFAVRPEGSVSTLKIQRTERGDSAVYLCASSLLPTVSSTSEQYFGPGTRLTVT.

CDR3 residues: CASSRIANTGELFF. CDR3 nucleotides: TGTGCCAGCAGCCGGATTGCGAACACCGGGGAGCTGTTTTTT. V is TRBV7-8 and J is TRBJ2-2, with D unclear. V gave up 5 bases and J gave up 0 bases, with 7 bases separating them. The CDR3 consists of 14 residues. Germline assignment: CDR1 SGHVS and CDR2 FQNEAQ.

This clonotype was seen repeatedly, ten times or more. V and J are TRBV19 and TRBJ2-5; TRBD2 matches at 7 bases. V was clipped by 5 bases and J by 2 bases; unmatched bases: 8. CDR3 size: 15 residues. Germline CDR1 reads LNHDA; CDR2 reads SQIVND (reference sequence). The CDR3 sequence: CASSGPSGVQETQYF. The CDR3 region has the DNA TGTGCCAGTAGTGGGCCCAGCGGGGTTCAAGAGACCCAGTACTTC. Full variable domain (outside the CDR3, taken from reference TRBV19 and TRBJ2-5): DGGITQSPKYLFRKEGQNVTLSCEQNLNHDAMYWYRQDPGQGLRLIYYSQIVNDFQKGDIAEGYSVSREKKESFPLTVTSAQKNPTAFYLCASSGPSGVQETQYFGPGTRLLVL.

V gene TRBV15 combines with J gene TRBJ1-2; D gene ambiguous. This CDR3 contains 15 residues. Germline V gene lookup returns CDR1 LNHNV and CDR2 YYDKDF (reference sequence). V dropped 0 bases and J dropped 1 base, with 9 bases sitting between them. CDR3 coding DNA: TGTGCCACCAGCAGAGAGGTCGGACTTAACTATGGCTACACCTTC. Translating it yields CATSREVGLNYGYTF.

This chain connects TRBV19 to TRBJ1-1; D gene unclear. This CDR3 comprises 12 residues. In germline, CDR1 is LNHDA, CDR2 SQIVND (reference sequence). V shed 5 bases and J shed 7 bases, with 11 bases lying between them. This chain's CDR3 is CASSFGRVEAFF. The CDR3 bases are TGTGCCAGTAGTTTCGGACGGGTTGAAGCTTTCTTT. The whole variable domain, remainder taken from reference TRBV19 and TRBJ1-1, is DGGITQSPKYLFRKEGQNVTLSCEQNLNHDAMYWYRQDPGQGLRLIYYSQIVNDFQKGDIAEGYSVSREKKESFPLTVTSAQKNPTAFYLCASSFGRVEAFFGQGTRLTVV.

This clonotype was detected a few times. Being one base from a much bigger clone, this may be a read error. The chain employs TRBV12-3 or TRBV12-4 and TRBJ2-2, with 9 bases fitting TRBD1. Germline trimming cut 6 bases from V and 4 bases from J; bases unmatched to any gene: 6. The CDR3 consists of 15 residues. CDR3 in amino acids: CASSAGTGLTGELFF. The CDR3 coding sequence is TGTGCCAGCAGCGCCGGGACAGGGCTCACCGGGGAGCTGTTTTTT.

Many counts were recorded for this clonotype. The genes are TRBV5-1 and TRBJ1-2; D gene unclear. In germline, CDR1 is SGHRS, CDR2 YFSETQ. The CDR3 extends over 14 amino acids. The V and J ends lost 3 bases and 7 bases respectively, with 16 bases between them. The CDR3 sequence is CASSSPARGPGYTF. The CDR3 DNA is TGCGCCAGCAGCTCCCCTGCACGGGGTCCTGGCTACACCTTC.

This clonotype was counted many times. The chain recombines TRBV28 with TRBJ2-7; TRBD2 aligns across 8 bases. The CDR3 has 15 residues. V shed 6 bases, J shed 1 base, and the junction held 8 bases outside the gene matches. Looked up from germline, CDR1 is MDHEN and CDR2 is SYDVKM. CDR3: CASRQIAGRSYEQYF. Here the CDR3 DNA reads TGTGCCAGCAGACAAATAGCGGGGCGGTCCTACGAGCAGTACTTC. Using reference TRBV28 and TRBJ2-7 for the parts outside the CDR3, the full variable domain is DVKVTQSSRYLVKRTGEKVFLECVQDMDHENMFWYRQDPGLGLRLIYFSYDVKMKEKGDIPEGYSVSREKKERFSLILESASTNQTSMYLCASRQIAGRSYEQYFGPGTRLTVT.

The chain joins TRBV20-1 to TRBJ1-5; D is perhaps TRBD1 (5 bases). CDR3 length equals 12 residues. V was shortened by 3 bases and J by 4 bases, with 7 bases between the two germline ends. CDR1 and CDR2 (germline): DFQATT, SNEGSKA (reference sequence). Written as DNA, the CDR3 is TGCAGTGCTAGGGGGGAAAATCAGCCCCAGCATTTT. It yields the protein CSARGENQPQHF.